This T cell receptor (beta chain) was captured by sequencing in a study of OX40 agonist ivuxolimab in advanced cancers. Study summary: Partial responses were achieved by three patients: one hepatocellular carcinoma, two cutaneous melanoma.

This CDR3 contains 16 residues. Repertoires were generated with immunoSEQ multiplex PCR, while TCRdb's copy carries only in-frame clones and drops some. The sample holds about 59,000 clones; nearly 85% are singletons and the top ten take about 2%. This sequence joins TRBV1 and TRBJ2-7; TRBD1, the table's D call, lacks a check against the DNA. TRBV1 counts as a pseudogene. This material consisted of CD4+ or CD8+ T cells sorted from blood, taken in a trial of the OX40 agonist ivuxolimab. This receptor was obtained from an adult with an advanced solid tumor such as melanoma, head and neck, liver or kidney cancer. CDR3 DNA sequence: TGCACCAGCAGCCGCTCCGAGGACAGGGGAACCTACGAGCAGTACTTC. Amino acid sequence: CTSSRSEDRGTYEQYF.